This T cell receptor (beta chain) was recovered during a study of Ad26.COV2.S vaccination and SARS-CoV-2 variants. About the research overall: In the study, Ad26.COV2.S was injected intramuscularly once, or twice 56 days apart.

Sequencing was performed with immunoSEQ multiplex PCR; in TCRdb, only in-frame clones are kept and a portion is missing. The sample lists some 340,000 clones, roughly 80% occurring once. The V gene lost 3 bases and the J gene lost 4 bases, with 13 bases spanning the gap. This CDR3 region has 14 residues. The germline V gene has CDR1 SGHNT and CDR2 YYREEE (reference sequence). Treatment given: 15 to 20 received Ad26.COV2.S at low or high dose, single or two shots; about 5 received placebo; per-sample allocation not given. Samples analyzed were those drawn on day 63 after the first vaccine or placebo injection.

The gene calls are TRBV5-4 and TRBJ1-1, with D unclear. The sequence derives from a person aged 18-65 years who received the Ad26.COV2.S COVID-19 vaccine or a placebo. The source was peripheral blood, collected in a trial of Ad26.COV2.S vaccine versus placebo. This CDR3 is CASSSSRVLTEAFF. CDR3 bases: TGTGCCAGCAGCTCTTCGCGAGTACTCACTGAAGCTTTCTTT.